The following is a T cell receptor (beta chain) sequence with its context. Produced via immunoSEQ multiplex PCR; TCRdb's table is partial and in-frame only. The table shows a few hundred thousand clones, with about 91% occurring only once. This sample is drawn from a study of blood T cell repertoires in COVID-19. Sequencing used peripheral blood. The receptor comes from a woman aged 45-65 years with COVID-19, enrolled during active disease.

CDR3 amino acids: CASSLERSSFF. Here the CDR3 DNA reads TGTGCCAGCAGTTTAGAAAGAAGCTCTTTCTTT. V and J are TRBV12-3 or TRBV12-4 and TRBJ1-1; D is undetermined. The CDR3 is 11 residues long. The ends were cut back, 1 base at V and 12 bases at J, with 9 bases in the middle.